This T cell receptor beta chain was obtained from a study of blood T cell repertoires in COVID-19. Overall study context: In each case, the material was cDNA or gDNA derived from T cells, B-cell-depleted T cells, or PBMCs.

Method: immunoSEQ multiplex PCR; TCRdb's copy keeps in-frame clones and lacks some. The sample consists of roughly 250,000 clones, about 76% of them appearing once. The CDR3 consists of 17 residues. The germline V gene encodes CDR1 MDHEN and CDR2 SYDVKM. Deletions cut 1 base from V and 4 bases from J, with 19 bases between. The rearrangement uses TRBV28 and TRBJ1-2; TRBD1 might be the D (6 bases). Material for sequencing was peripheral blood. The TCR comes from a woman in her sixties with active or convalescent COVID-19. The CDR3 DNA follows: TGTGCCAGCAGTTTATACACGTCACCAGGGGCTCTCTATGGCTACACCTTC. Protein sequence: CASSLYTSPGALYGYTF.